One and the same sample provided the 32 T cell receptor beta chains below, sequenced in a study of cytomegalovirus exposure and HLA in healthy donors. The PCR contained 60 Vbeta and 13 Jbeta primers. Generated by immunoSEQ multiplex PCR, the TCRdb table keeps only in-frame clones and is missing some. The sample consists of approximately 200,000 clones, around 81% of them appearing once. What was sequenced was PBMCs. The receptors shown here come from a young man in good health and CMV-seronegative.

The chain is built from TRBV11-3 and TRBJ2-1; 11 bases map to TRBD2. Trimming at V came to 4 bases and at J to 3 bases, leaving 2 bases not matched to a gene. Germline V gene lookup returns CDR1 SGHNT and CDR2 YENEEA. CDR3 size: 15 residues. The CDR3 DNA sequence: TGTGCCAGCAGCTCAGGACTAGCGGGCTACAATGAGCAGTTCTTC. Its protein is CASSSGLAGYNEQFF.

V is TRBV27 and J is TRBJ1-5, with 8 bases lining up with TRBD1. The V and J ends lost 5 bases and 6 bases, in that order; junction bases with no gene match: 6. The germline V gene encodes CDR1 MNHEY and CDR2 SMNVEV (reference sequence). The CDR3 contains 14 residues. The CDR3 DNA follows: TGTGCCAGCAGTCTCCGGACAGGGCTTCAGCCCCAGCATTTT. Translating it yields CASSLRTGLQPQHF.

The rearrangement uses TRBV6-1 and TRBJ2-1; 7 bases are a match to TRBD2. The V gene's germline CDR1 is MNHNS and CDR2 SASEGT. This CDR3 has 13 residues. V was clipped by 8 bases and J by 3 bases; unmatched bases: 4. CDR3: CASRDYNYNEQFF. The CDR3 DNA is TGTGCCAGCCGGGACTATAACTACAATGAGCAGTTCTTC.

CDR3: CASRDEAAGANVLTF. The CDR3 nucleotides are TGTGCCAGCAGAGACGAGGCCGCTGGGGCCAACGTCCTGACTTTC. The gene calls are TRBV6-5 and TRBJ2-6; no definite D call. The CDR3 totals 15 residues. Germline V CDR1 and CDR2: MNHEY, SVGAGI. V was shortened by 6 bases and J by 2 bases, with 11 bases between the two germline ends.

There are a few counts of this clone. The chain recombines TRBV15 with TRBJ2-1; D unresolved. The CDR3 totals 13 residues. V dropped 1 base and J dropped 6 bases, with 7 bases sitting between them. From germline, CDR1 is LNHNV and CDR2 YYDKDF (reference sequence). In nucleotides, the CDR3 is TGTGCCACCAGCAGAGGGCAGATCAATGAGCAGTTCTTC. Translation: CATSRGQINEQFF.

V and J are TRBV5-1 and TRBJ1-4, with D hard to call. Germline values: CDR1 SGHRS, CDR2 YFSETQ. The length of the CDR3 is 15 residues. The V and J ends lost 0 bases and 5 bases respectively, with 11 bases between them. CDR3 sequence: CASSLAGIGNEKLFF. CDR3 DNA sequence: TGCGCCAGCAGCTTGGCCGGGATAGGGAATGAAAAACTGTTTTTT. The variable domain in full, completed from reference TRBV5-1 and TRBJ1-4, reads KAGVTQTPRYLIKTRGQQVTLSCSPISGHRSVSWYQQTPGQGLQFLFEYFSETQRNKGNFPGRFSGRQFSNSRSEMNVSTLELGDSALYLCASSLAGIGNEKLFFGSGTQLSVL.

V is TRBV6-5 and J is TRBJ1-1; perhaps TRBD1 as D (5 bases). The V gene's germline CDR1 is MNHEY and CDR2 SVGAGI. CDR3 size: 10 residues. V lost 8 bases and J 10 bases, leaving 11 bases between the germline ends. CDR3 nucleotides: TGTGCCAGCGGGGAGGGGACAGCTTTCTTT. It translates to CASGEGTAFF.

V gene TRBV5-1 combines with J gene TRBJ2-6, with 7 bases lining up with TRBD1. Germline V gene sequence: CDR1 SGHRS, CDR2 YFSETQ. The CDR3 has 16 amino acids. Trimming took 1 base from V and 3 from J; bases not matched to a gene: 4. DNA for the CDR3: TGCGCCAGCAGCTTGCCCGGACAGGTTGGGGCCAACGTCCTGACTTTC. Translation: CASSLPGQVGANVLTF.

The V gene is TRBV6-4, the J gene TRBJ1-1; D is perhaps TRBD1 (6 bases). This CDR3 has 14 residues. Germline loops: CDR1 MRHNA, CDR2 SNTAGT. V lost 0 bases and J lost 10, with 15 bases in between. The CDR3, as DNA: TGTGCCAGCAGTGACTCGGTGGGGGCCACCCTAGCTTTCTTT. Amino acid sequence: CASSDSVGATLAFF.

This chain uses TRBV7-2 with TRBJ2-2, with TRBD2 identical over 9 bases. The V and J ends lost 5 bases and 5 bases, in that order; junction bases with no gene match: 9. The CDR3 spans 16 residues. The germline CDR1 and CDR2 sequences are SGHTA and FQGNSA. The CDR3 spells CASSPQGSGRTGELFF. The CDR3 DNA reads as TGTGCCAGCAGCCCCCAGGGCAGCGGGAGGACCGGGGAGCTGTTTTTT.

This chain uses TRBV5-1 with TRBJ1-3, with D maybe TRBD1 (5 bases). Per germline, CDR1 SGHRS and CDR2 YFSETQ. The germline V and J ends were trimmed by 4 bases and 0 bases, with 14 bases remaining between them. CDR3 length: 16 amino acids. The CDR3 coding sequence is TGCGCCAGCAGCGTCACCCCAGGGATCTCTGGAAACACCATATATTTT. The encoded protein is CASSVTPGISGNTIYF.

This chain uses TRBV9 with TRBJ2-3; D is unresolved. CDR3 length equals 14 residues. The V gene lost 0 bases and the J gene lost 2 bases, with 7 bases spanning the gap. CDR1 and CDR2 from the germline V gene are SGDLS and YYNGEE. CDR3 sequence reads: CASSVALYTDTQYF. The CDR3 DNA reads as TGTGCCAGCAGCGTAGCCCTATACACAGATACGCAGTATTTT.

This clone was observed once. The V gene is TRBV19, the J gene TRBJ1-4; D is unclear. Germline values: CDR1 LNHDA, CDR2 SQIVND (reference sequence). V was shortened by 7 bases and J by 8 bases, with 11 bases between the two germline ends. The CDR3 has 12 residues. The CDR3 reads CASNGVGEKLFF. CDR3 in DNA: TGTGCCAGTAACGGGGTAGGGGAAAAACTGTTTTTT.

This chain connects TRBV28 to TRBJ1-5; 10 bases agree with TRBD1. V gave up 4 bases and J gave up 3 bases; unmatched junction bases: 12. Per the germline V gene, CDR1 is MDHEN and CDR2 is SYDVKM. CDR3 length: 18 amino acids. CDR3 bases: TGTGCCAGCAGTTCCGGGACAGGGGTCGTTATGTACAATCAGCCCCAGCATTTT. Translated: CASSSGTGVVMYNQPQHF.

The chain recombines TRBV7-9 with TRBJ1-1, with no clear D. The ends were cut back, 4 bases at V and 5 bases at J, with 8 bases in the middle. The CDR3 totals 12 residues. CDR1 is SEHNR and CDR2 is FQNEAQ in the germline V gene (reference sequence). The CDR3 region has the DNA TGTGCCAGCAGCTCCGGGAGGACTGAAGCTTTCTTT. Residues: CASSSGRTEAFF. The full variable domain, in which reference TRBV7-9 and TRBJ1-1 provide the parts outside the CDR3, is DTGVSQNPRHKITKRGQNVTFRCDPISEHNRLYWYRQTLGQGPEFLTYFQNEAQLEKSRLLSDRFSAERPKGSFSTLEIQRTEQGDSAMYLCASSSGRTEAFFGQGTRLTVV.

The CDR3 loop reads CASGGADSYNEQFF. The CDR3 DNA is TGTGCCAGCGGAGGAGCCGACTCCTACAATGAGCAGTTCTTC. The genes are TRBV27 and TRBJ2-1; TRBD2 is a possible D gene (5 bases). Looked up from germline, CDR1 is MNHEY and CDR2 is SMNVEV (reference sequence). The CDR3 contains 14 residues. Trimming removed 8 bases from V and 0 bases from J, with 11 bases in between.

This chain links TRBV9 with TRBJ2-1; possible D gene TRBD2, 5 bases. CDR3 length equals 11 residues. The germline V gene has CDR1 SGDLS and CDR2 YYNGEE. V shed 1 base and J shed 9 bases, with 5 bases lying between them. CDR3 loop: CASSVSGEQFF. CDR3 bases: TGTGCCAGCAGCGTAAGCGGTGAGCAGTTCTTC.

The genes are TRBV7-8 and TRBJ2-7; weak D call: TRBD2 (6 bases). This CDR3 has 15 residues. The V gene lost 4 bases and the J gene lost 6 bases, with 19 bases spanning the gap. The germline V gene has CDR1 SGHVS and CDR2 FQNEAQ. The CDR3: CASSWTGTGHAEQYF. The CDR3 coding sequence is TGTGCCAGCAGCTGGACCGGGACTGGACACGCCGAGCAGTACTTC.

The gene calls are TRBV4-2 and TRBJ2-7; TRBD2 might be the D (5 bases). Germline CDR1 is LGHNA and CDR2 is YNFKEQ. The V gene lost 1 base and the J gene lost 3 bases, with 16 bases spanning the gap. CDR3 length: 16 residues. The CDR3 spells CASSQGGYERNYEQYF. In DNA form, the CDR3 reads TGTGCCAGCAGCCAAGGCGGTTACGAGCGGAACTACGAGCAGTACTTC.

The chain joins TRBV30 to TRBJ1-5; maybe TRBD1 (5 bases). The CDR3 covers 14 residues. Looked up from germline, CDR1 is GTSNPN and CDR2 is SVGIG (reference sequence). V gave up 0 bases and J gave up 3 bases, with 9 bases separating them. The CDR3 sequence is CAWSVRQYNQPQHF. The CDR3 bases are TGTGCCTGGAGTGTACGACAGTACAATCAGCCCCAGCATTTT.

The genes are TRBV4-2 and TRBJ2-1; TRBD2 matches at 10 bases. Germline CDR1 is LGHNA and CDR2 is YNFKEQ. The junction had 5 bases not matched to a gene; V was cut back by 1 base and J by 5 bases. There are 16 residues in the CDR3. The CDR3 region has the DNA TGTGCCAGCAGCCAAGCCGGACTAGCGGAGAACAATGAGCAGTTCTTC. Its translation is CASSQAGLAENNEQFF.

The CDR3 spells CASSLPGQPYEQYF. The CDR3 nucleotides are TGTGCCAGCTCTCTACCAGGACAGCCCTACGAGCAGTACTTC. V gene TRBV21-1 combines with J gene TRBJ2-7; the D segment call TRBD1 is taken from the table without a DNA check. TRBV21-1 is listed as a pseudogene. The length of the CDR3 is 14 residues.

V gene TRBV19 combines with J gene TRBJ2-7; the match to TRBD2 covers 10 bases. This CDR3 has 15 residues. The germline gives CDR1 LNHDA, CDR2 SQIVND (reference sequence). V was pared by 5 bases and J by 4 bases, with 8 bases of the junction left unmatched. CDR3 sequence: CASSSRTSGDYEQYF. The CDR3 DNA sequence: TGTGCCAGTAGTTCCCGGACTAGCGGAGATTACGAGCAGTACTTC.

The CDR3, as DNA: TGCGCCAGCAGTCGACAGGGGAGCAATCAGCCCCAGCATTTT. This encodes CASSRQGSNQPQHF. J is TRBJ1-5 and V is TRBV4-1; the match to TRBD1 covers 8 bases. There are 14 residues in the CDR3. After removal of 6 bases from V and 1 base from J, the junction contained 2 bases not matched to a gene. Germline assignment: CDR1 MGHRA and CDR2 YSYEKL.

The chain has TRBV6-5 and TRBJ2-3; TRBD1 matches at 8 bases. Per germline, CDR1 MNHEY and CDR2 SVGAGI. Germline trimming cut 6 bases from V and 4 bases from J; bases unmatched to any gene: 6. The CDR3 has 14 amino acids. The CDR3 coding sequence is TGTGCCAGCAGCGGACAGGGATCGGCAGATACGCAGTATTTT. Protein sequence: CASSGQGSADTQYF.

The chain links TRBV30 to TRBJ1-4, with D possibly TRBD1 on 5 matching bases. V lost 5 bases, J lost 8 bases, and 15 bases lay in between. The germline CDR1 and CDR2 sequences are GTSNPN and SVGIG (reference sequence). The CDR3 sequence is 13 residues long. Here the CDR3 DNA reads TGTGCCTGGGGGGCCCAGCTCCCGGAAAAACTGTTTTTT. Residues: CAWGAQLPEKLFF.

The CDR3 bases are TGTGCCATCAGTGCGACAGGAGATCAAGAGACCCAGTACTTC. It translates to CAISATGDQETQYF. This chain connects TRBV10-3 to TRBJ2-5; D is possibly TRBD1 (6 bases). This CDR3 has 14 amino acids. Trimming removed 4 bases at V and 2 bases at J, with 11 bases between. CDR1 ENHRY and CDR2 SYGVKD come from the germline V gene.

The genes are TRBV10-3 and TRBJ2-2; 7 bases match TRBD1. The CDR3 contains 14 residues. V shed 7 bases, J shed 3 bases, and the junction held 5 bases outside the gene matches. The germline gives CDR1 ENHRY, CDR2 SYGVKD. The chain's CDR3 is CAITTGVDTGELFF. In nucleotides, the CDR3 is TGTGCCATCACAACAGGGGTGGACACCGGGGAGCTGTTTTTT.

This chain connects TRBV29-1 to TRBJ2-7, with 10 bases that match TRBD1. The length of the CDR3 is 12 residues. J lost 3 bases, V lost 6 bases, and 2 bases had no gene match. CDR1 and CDR2 from the germline V gene are SQVTM and ANQGSEA. For the CDR3, the DNA is TGCAGCGTCCGGACAGGGGGCTACGAGCAGTACTTC. This translates into CSVRTGGYEQYF.

This clone was recorded only once. The gene calls are TRBV6-5 and TRBJ2-1, with D hard to call. The CDR3 has 10 residues. The germline V gene encodes CDR1 MNHEY and CDR2 SVGAGI. Trimming removed 8 bases at V and 9 bases at J, with 8 bases between. CDR3 coding DNA: TGTGCCAGCGGAGCATTTGAGCAGTTCTTC. Amino acids: CASGAFEQFF.

The rearrangement links TRBV4-1 to TRBJ2-4, with 10 nucleotides matching TRBD1. Trimming cost V 4 bases and J 5 bases; bases outside gene matches: 11. The CDR3 runs to 17 residues. The germline V gene has CDR1 MGHRA and CDR2 YSYEKL. The CDR3 DNA reads as TGCGCCAGCAGCCCCGTAATGACAGGGGGCGCGGAAAACATTCAGTACTTC. It codes for CASSPVMTGGAENIQYF.

The chain carries TRBV6-4 and TRBJ2-7; 14 nucleotides line up with TRBD2. In germline, CDR1 is MRHNA, CDR2 SNTAGT. The CDR3 covers 16 residues. Germline trimming cut 6 bases from V and 4 bases from J; bases unmatched to any gene: 8. CDR3 loop: CASSLSGTSGSYEQYF. In DNA, the CDR3 is TGTGCCAGCAGCCTCAGCGGGACTAGCGGGAGTTACGAGCAGTACTTC.